The clone carrying this TCR beta chain was counted only a few times. The sample is drawn from a study of T-cell memory formation after mild COVID-19. This CDR3 contains 14 residues. The ends lost 5 bases at V and 6 bases at J; junction bases unmatched: 9. Germline CDR1 SGHTA, CDR2 FQGNSA. Each CDR3 protein is one row after TCRdb ran MiXCR on the 5' RACE reads. Among more than 120,000 distinct CDR3 sequences, about 6% were seen once, and the ten largest hold 2% to 2.5%. This receptor was identified in an adult woman who had mild COVID-19 (a few samples of this study predate the infection). Cell type and time point are not known. What was sequenced was PBMCs or a T cell subset sorted from them (not recorded which). The rearrangement joins TRBV7-2 to TRBJ2-7; 8 bases agree with TRBD1. CDR3 bases: TGTGCCAGCAGCCCCGACAGGGGCGGCGTCGAGCAGTACTTC. Its protein is CASSPDRGGVEQYF. Filled out from reference TRBV7-2 and TRBJ2-7, the complete variable domain reads GAGVSQSPSNKVTEKGKDVELRCDPISGHTALYWYRQSLGQGLEFLIYFQGNSAPDKSGLPSDRFSAERTGGSVSTLTIQRTQQEDSAVYLCASSPDRGGVEQYFGPGTRLTVT.